The rows below give T cell receptor beta chains drawn from one sample of a study of identical twins. TCRdb itself ran the 5' RACE reads through MiXCR, one entry per CDR3 protein. The table includes 200,000 to 300,000 distinct CDR3 sequences, more than 9.5% detected once. This sample also belongs to another study, concerning yellow fever vaccine responses in identical twins.

The sequenced sample consisted of memory (CD45RO+) T cells sorted from blood. Receptor source: a woman between 18 and 29 years old in good health. The CDR3 runs from the conserved cysteine through the conserved F or W. D genes are given only for firm matches. Part of the rows lack a size; the others show once, few, many or a class for expanded clones.

CDR3nt: TGTGCCAGCAGTGAGAGACAGGGGTACAGCAATCAGCCCCAGCATTTT
CDR3aa: CASSERQGYSNQPQHF
d_gene: TRBD1
v_gene: TRBV6-1
abundance: many
j_gene: TRBJ1-5

CDR3nt: TGCGCCAGCAGCCAAGTAGGTGCGGTAGTTTACGAGCAGTACTTC
CDR3aa: CASSQVGAVVYEQYF
d_gene: NA
v_gene: TRBV4-1
abundance: many
j_gene: TRBJ2-7

CDR3nt: TGTGCCAGCTCAAACCGGGACAGCTCCTACAATGAGCAGTTCTTC
CDR3aa: CASSNRDSSYNEQFF
d_gene: TRBD1
v_gene: TRBV18
abundance: NA
j_gene: TRBJ2-1

CDR3nt: TGTGCCAGCAGCCAAGATTTGGGCCCATCTTCTGGAAACACCATATATTTT
CDR3aa: CASSQDLGPSSGNTIYF
d_gene: NA
v_gene: TRBV4-2
abundance: many
j_gene: TRBJ1-3

CDR3nt: TGTGCCAGCAGCTATGGGACTAGCGGGAGGGCCGAGCAGTTCTTC
CDR3aa: CASSYGTSGRAEQFF
d_gene: TRBD2
v_gene: TRBV7-2
abundance: many
j_gene: TRBJ2-1

CDR3nt: TGTGCCAGCAGCTTAGCGCAGAGCAATCAGCCCCAGCATTTT
CDR3aa: CASSLAQSNQPQHF
d_gene: NA
v_gene: TRBV7-8
abundance: NA
j_gene: TRBJ1-5

CDR3nt: TGCGCCAGCAGCTTGTTGACGGGTACAGGTACGCAGTATTTT
CDR3aa: CASSLLTGTGTQYF
d_gene: NA
v_gene: TRBV5-1
abundance: many
j_gene: TRBJ2-3

CDR3nt: TGTGCCACCAGTGGGACAGGAGTCTACAATGAGCAGTTCTTC
CDR3aa: CATSGTGVYNEQFF
d_gene: TRBD1
v_gene: TRBV24-1
abundance: many
j_gene: TRBJ2-1

CDR3nt: TGTGCCAGCAGTTACTCGGGAGTCAACAGGGGTCATACCTACGAGCAGTACTTC
CDR3aa: CASSYSGVNRGHTYEQYF
d_gene: TRBD1
v_gene: TRBV6-2/TRBV6-3
abundance: NA
j_gene: TRBJ2-7

CDR3nt: TGTGCCAGCAGCCAAGGACAGGGGGCCGATGAGCAGTTCTTC
CDR3aa: CASSQGQGADEQFF
d_gene: TRBD1
v_gene: TRBV16
abundance: many
j_gene: TRBJ2-1

CDR3nt: TGTGCCAGCAGTGTCGGGACAGACACCGGGGAGCTGTTTTTT
CDR3aa: CASSVGTDTGELFF
d_gene: TRBD1
v_gene: TRBV6-4
abundance: NA
j_gene: TRBJ2-2

CDR3nt: TGTGCCAGCAGTTCGGCTGTTCTGGGCAATCAGCCCCAGCATTTT
CDR3aa: CASSSAVLGNQPQHF
d_gene: NA
v_gene: TRBV6-5
abundance: NA
j_gene: TRBJ1-5

CDR3nt: TGTGCCACCAGCAGTCGGGGGGTTAGCACAGATACGCAGTATTTT
CDR3aa: CATSSRGVSTDTQYF
d_gene: TRBD2
v_gene: TRBV15
abundance: few
j_gene: TRBJ2-3

CDR3nt: TGTGCCAGCAGTTACGTTTGGTGGACAGGGCTCTCTGGGGCCAACGTCCTGACTTTC
CDR3aa: CASSYVWWTGLSGANVLTF
d_gene: TRBD1
v_gene: TRBV6-5
abundance: many
j_gene: TRBJ2-6

CDR3nt: TGTGCCAGCAGCTCCGAGGTCATGACCAGCTCCTACAATGAGCAGTTCTTC
CDR3aa: CASSSEVMTSSYNEQFF
d_gene: NA
v_gene: TRBV7-2
abundance: many
j_gene: TRBJ2-1

CDR3nt: TGCGCCAGCAGCTTGACTGGACTAGCGGGTCGCACAGATACGCAGTATTTT
CDR3aa: CASSLTGLAGRTDTQYF
d_gene: TRBD2
v_gene: TRBV5-1
abundance: NA
j_gene: TRBJ2-3

CDR3nt: TGTGCCAGCAGCGCCGACAGGGACGCCTACAATGAGCAGTTCTTC
CDR3aa: CASSADRDAYNEQFF
d_gene: TRBD1
v_gene: TRBV7-2
abundance: NA
j_gene: TRBJ2-1

CDR3nt: TGTGCCAGCAGCCAAGATCGGACTAGCGTGGCTGAGCAGTTCTTC
CDR3aa: CASSQDRTSVAEQFF
d_gene: TRBD2
v_gene: TRBV3-1
abundance: NA
j_gene: TRBJ2-1

CDR3nt: TGCGCCAGCAGTCTGCGCGGGGTAGGCACAGATACGCAGTATTTT
CDR3aa: CASSLRGVGTDTQYF
d_gene: NA
v_gene: TRBV5-1
abundance: NA
j_gene: TRBJ2-3

CDR3nt: TGCGCCAGCAGCCTTACCGGGACTAGCGGCCTCAGCGATACGCAGTATTTT
CDR3aa: CASSLTGTSGLSDTQYF
d_gene: TRBD2
v_gene: TRBV4-1
abundance: many
j_gene: TRBJ2-3

CDR3nt: TGTGCCAGCACACCGGGACTAGAAGGCTACGAGCAGTACTTC
CDR3aa: CASTPGLEGYEQYF
d_gene: TRBD2
v_gene: TRBV6-2/TRBV6-3
abundance: many
j_gene: TRBJ2-7

CDR3nt: TGTGCCAGCAGTTTCGGCCGGGGTTCCTACAATGAGCAGTTCTTC
CDR3aa: CASSFGRGSYNEQFF
d_gene: NA
v_gene: TRBV12-3/TRBV12-4
abundance: NA
j_gene: TRBJ2-1

CDR3nt: TGCGCCAGCAGCTTGTCTGACACCTCGGGTGGCTACACCTTC
CDR3aa: CASSLSDTSGGYTF
d_gene: NA
v_gene: TRBV5-1
abundance: few
j_gene: TRBJ1-2

CDR3nt: TGCAGCGTTAGCGGGGGAAACACCATATATTTT
CDR3aa: CSVSGGNTIYF
d_gene: NA
v_gene: TRBV29-1
abundance: NA
j_gene: TRBJ1-3

CDR3nt: TGTGCCAGCAGCCAACCGGGGGCTGGGGCCAACGTCCTGACTTTC
CDR3aa: CASSQPGAGANVLTF
d_gene: NA
v_gene: TRBV3-1
abundance: NA
j_gene: TRBJ2-6

CDR3nt: TGTGCCAGCAGCTTAGTCGACACCCAAGCTTTCTTT
CDR3aa: CASSLVDTQAFF
d_gene: NA
v_gene: TRBV11-2
abundance: NA
j_gene: TRBJ1-1

CDR3nt: TGTGCCAGCAGTTTCAACAGGGGCCAAAGCTCTGGGGCCAACGTCCTGACTTTC
CDR3aa: CASSFNRGQSSGANVLTF
d_gene: TRBD1
v_gene: TRBV12-3/TRBV12-4
abundance: many
j_gene: TRBJ2-6

CDR3nt: TGTGCCATCAGTGAGTCGGACGTATACAATGAGCAGTTCTTC
CDR3aa: CAISESDVYNEQFF
d_gene: NA
v_gene: TRBV10-3
abundance: many
j_gene: TRBJ2-1

CDR3nt: TGCGCCAGCAGCCAAGGTCAGGGGGGGACCTACGAGCAGTACTTC
CDR3aa: CASSQGQGGTYEQYF
d_gene: NA
v_gene: TRBV4-3
abundance: few
j_gene: TRBJ2-7

CDR3nt: TGCAGTGCCAGCCCGCAAGAGACCCAGTACTTC
CDR3aa: CSASPQETQYF
d_gene: NA
v_gene: TRBV20-1
abundance: many
j_gene: TRBJ2-5

CDR3nt: TGTGCCATCTGCGGGACTAGCGGGTTTCGTCCTAGCACAGATACGCAGTATTTT
CDR3aa: CAICGTSGFRPSTDTQYF
d_gene: TRBD2
v_gene: TRBV2
abundance: NA
j_gene: TRBJ2-3

CDR3nt: TGTGCCAGCAGTTACTCGATGGGGGGGAGCACGGGGTCCTACGAGCAGTACTTC
CDR3aa: CASSYSMGGSTGSYEQYF
d_gene: TRBD2
v_gene: TRBV6-5
abundance: few
j_gene: TRBJ2-7

CDR3nt: TGTGCCAGCAGCCGACCCGCGGGGGGGAACACCGGGGAGCTGTTTTTT
CDR3aa: CASSRPAGGNTGELFF
d_gene: TRBD2
v_gene: TRBV3-1
abundance: NA
j_gene: TRBJ2-2

CDR3nt: TGTGCCATCAGTTCGGGACAGGGTGGAAACACCATATATTTT
CDR3aa: CAISSGQGGNTIYF
d_gene: TRBD1
v_gene: TRBV10-3
abundance: few
j_gene: TRBJ1-3

CDR3nt: TGTGCCAGCAGCGTTGGGGGTGGTATGAGGAACATTCAGTACTTC
CDR3aa: CASSVGGGMRNIQYF
d_gene: NA
v_gene: TRBV9
abundance: few
j_gene: TRBJ2-4

CDR3nt: TGCAGTGCCCCCGGCGGGGGGCGTGATTCACCCCTCCACTTT
CDR3aa: CSAPGGGRDSPLHF
d_gene: NA
v_gene: TRBV20-1
abundance: NA
j_gene: TRBJ1-6

CDR3nt: TGCGCCAGCAGTTCTCAGAGTGGTGGGTCCTCCTACGAGCAGTACTTC
CDR3aa: CASSSQSGGSSYEQYF
d_gene: NA
v_gene: TRBV5-1
abundance: few
j_gene: TRBJ2-7

CDR3nt: TGTGCCTGGAGTGACTTCCGGGACAGAAATGAAAAACTGTTTTTT
CDR3aa: CAWSDFRDRNEKLFF
d_gene: TRBD1
v_gene: TRBV30
abundance: NA
j_gene: TRBJ1-4

CDR3nt: TGTGCCAGCAGCCAACTGCCCTACGAGCAGTACTTC
CDR3aa: CASSQLPYEQYF
d_gene: NA
v_gene: TRBV3-1
abundance: few
j_gene: TRBJ2-7

CDR3nt: TGTGCCAGCAGTCTCCCTGAGGGTGGCGGGGGATCCTACAATGAGCAGTTCTTC
CDR3aa: CASSLPEGGGGSYNEQFF
d_gene: TRBD2
v_gene: TRBV7-3
abundance: few
j_gene: TRBJ2-1

CDR3nt: TGTGCCAGCAGCCTCTCCAGGACTACTCTCCTCCACTTT
CDR3aa: CASSLSRTTLLHF
d_gene: NA
v_gene: TRBV7-2
abundance: NA
j_gene: TRBJ1-6

CDR3nt: TGTGCCAGCAGCCCCACAGGGATGGGAGATACGCAGTATTTT
CDR3aa: CASSPTGMGDTQYF
d_gene: NA
v_gene: TRBV11-2
abundance: NA
j_gene: TRBJ2-3

CDR3nt: TGTGCCAGCAGCCAAGACGTCGGCAACACTGAAGCTTTCTTT
CDR3aa: CASSQDVGNTEAFF
d_gene: NA
v_gene: TRBV4-2
abundance: NA
j_gene: TRBJ1-1

CDR3nt: TGCAGTGCTAGAGGAGGACAGGGGGACGTTAATGAGCAGTTCTTC
CDR3aa: CSARGGQGDVNEQFF
d_gene: TRBD1
v_gene: TRBV20-1
abundance: many
j_gene: TRBJ2-1

CDR3nt: TGTGCCACCAGCAGAGACCCCCGCAAGACTAGCGGGGGGGCCGATACGCAGTATTTT
CDR3aa: CATSRDPRKTSGGADTQYF
d_gene: TRBD2
v_gene: TRBV15
abundance: few
j_gene: TRBJ2-3

CDR3nt: TGTGCCAGCAGCTTAGGTGCCGTTAGGATTGGCGGGGATGAGCAGTTCTTC
CDR3aa: CASSLGAVRIGGDEQFF
d_gene: NA
v_gene: TRBV11-2
abundance: few
j_gene: TRBJ2-1

CDR3nt: TGCAGCGTTGAAGGAGGGGTCCTAGCGGGAGATACGCAGTATTTT
CDR3aa: CSVEGGVLAGDTQYF
d_gene: TRBD2
v_gene: TRBV29-1
abundance: many
j_gene: TRBJ2-3

CDR3nt: TGTGCCAGCAGTTACGGCGGGGAGCTGTTTTTT
CDR3aa: CASSYGGELFF
d_gene: NA
v_gene: TRBV6-2/TRBV6-3
abundance: few
j_gene: TRBJ2-2

CDR3nt: TGTGCCAGCTGGAGAGGGCAGGTGAACACCGGGGAGCTGTTTTTT
CDR3aa: CASWRGQVNTGELFF
d_gene: NA
v_gene: TRBV6-2/TRBV6-3
abundance: many
j_gene: TRBJ2-2

CDR3nt: TGTGCCAGCAGTGGTTGGACTAGCGGGAGGAACGGCGAGCAGTACTTC
CDR3aa: CASSGWTSGRNGEQYF
d_gene: TRBD2
v_gene: TRBV6-2/TRBV6-3
abundance: many
j_gene: TRBJ2-7

CDR3nt: TGTGCCAGCAGATCACCGGGACTAGCGGGGAACAATGAGCAGTTCTTC
CDR3aa: CASRSPGLAGNNEQFF
d_gene: TRBD2
v_gene: TRBV2
abundance: few
j_gene: TRBJ2-1

CDR3nt: TGTGCCACCAGCCCGAGGGGGCCTTTTGAGGGGCAGTTCTTC
CDR3aa: CATSPRGPFEGQFF
d_gene: TRBD1
v_gene: TRBV24-1
abundance: NA
j_gene: TRBJ2-1

CDR3nt: TGCAGCGTTGGGACAGGGGGCTTCGCAGAGACCCAGTACTTC
CDR3aa: CSVGTGGFAETQYF
d_gene: TRBD1
v_gene: TRBV29-1
abundance: few
j_gene: TRBJ2-5

CDR3nt: TGTGCCATCAGTGAGGCCTTACTAGCGGGAGAAAAAACAGATACGCAGTATTTT
CDR3aa: CAISEALLAGEKTDTQYF
d_gene: TRBD2
v_gene: TRBV10-3
abundance: NA
j_gene: TRBJ2-3

CDR3nt: TGTGCCAGCAGTTGGACAGGGTTGAGGAACACTGAAGCTTTCTTT
CDR3aa: CASSWTGLRNTEAFF
d_gene: TRBD1
v_gene: TRBV27
abundance: few
j_gene: TRBJ1-1